The clone carrying this T cell receptor (beta chain) was observed a handful of times. Healthy Caucasians alone served as donors. TCRdb reprocessed the 5' RACE reads with MiXCR, giving one entry per CDR3 protein. The top ten clones hold approximately 12% of a sample with 350,000 to 450,000 distinct CDR3 sequences, approximately 17% of them seen once. The sample is drawn from a study of identical twins. CDR1 is SGHAT, CDR2 FQNNGV, per germline. This CDR3 has 15 residues. J was trimmed by 4 bases and V by 0 bases; bases with no gene match: 4. This TCR came from a man aged 50 to 60 in good health. This chain uses TRBV11-2 with TRBJ2-3; 7 bases are shared with TRBD1. The specimen was naive T cells sorted from blood. The CDR3 coding sequence is TGTGCCAGCAGCTTAGAGACAGGGTGGTCAGATACGCAGTATTTT. Its translation: CASSLETGWSDTQYF. Combining the CDR3 with reference TRBV11-2 and TRBJ2-3 gives the whole variable domain EAGVAQSPRYKIIEKRQSVAFWCNPISGHATLYWYQQILGQGPKLLIQFQNNGVVDDSQLPKDRFSAERLKGVDSTLKIQPAKLEDSAVYLCASSLETGWSDTQYFGPGTRLTVL.